This T cell receptor (beta chain) originates from a study of blood T cell repertoires in COVID-19 (dated by TCRdb to about 2020). Looking at the study overall: Collaborator samples came from the United States, Italy and Spain and covered acute and convalescent phases of COVID-19. The prospective study material was composed of cDNA or gDNA derived from T cells, B-cell-depleted T cells, or PBMCs. Deeply sampled blood TCRbeta repertoires from subjects exposed to, actively infected with, or recovered from COVID-19 were included in the dataset. A freely available public database, intended as a resource for researchers studying the immune response to SARS-CoV-2, is where the repertoires were released. Samples came from the ongoing ImmuneRACE study (first 160 participants) plus 1,254 subjects from 6 global collaborators. Sample metadata almost always included a de-identified subject ID, COVID-19 status, age in years and sex. Where HLA class I and class II types were available, the types were taken from metadata supplied by the sample provider, not from assay-based typing.

Remarks on this clone: It has no known antigen specificity. Base qualities are not recorded, but no much larger clone differs from it by a single base.

TCRbeta CDR3 regions were amplified from genomic DNA by means of the immunoSEQ Assay, a bias-controlled multiplex PCR. Per the source publication's procedure: Nucleated cell counts per sample were estimated from amplification of reference gene primers within the assay. To quantify the absolute abundance of each unique TCRbeta CDR3 rearrangement, sequence reads were collapsed and filtered. Productive Simpson clonality was computed per sample as the square root of Simpson's diversity index over productive rearrangements. Here the immuneACCESS table is served through TCRdb, limited to in-frame sequences with V and J called. Missing clones are a known gap in these copies; in checked studies unresolved V genes cover under half, and the rest lacks a known reason. The V and J calls and the clone size are those of that table, but D and trimming were determined from the DNA. Across this sample there are around 58,000 clones, with 88% seen only once. The top ten constitute 10% of the sample.

Overall study outcomes, separate from this receptor: The quantity of clinical and demographic metadata differed by source and by participant and was supplied without curation.

Trimming takes 0 bases from V and 11 bases from J, and the germline ends sit 9 bases apart. The germline V gene yields SGHDT for CDR1 and YYEEEE for CDR2. There are 12 amino acids in the CDR3, from cysteine to phenylalanine inclusive. Solely the CDR3 DNA is kept, with 36 bases framed from the first base. Participants in the prospective study were aged about 18 to 95 years, lived in 20 to 25 United States geographic areas, and enrolled through a virtual design. Cohort assignment in the prospective study relied on participant-reported clinical history from a screening survey and a study questionnaire. ImmuneRACE Cohort 3 recovered participants were defined by two consecutive negative NP/OP PCR tests, healthcare professional clearance, or symptom resolution. Mobile phlebotomists in the prospective study collected whole blood, serum and a nasopharyngeal or oropharyngeal swab from every participant. Additional blood draws and questionnaires over an approximately 2-month period could optionally be provided by prospective study participants. Prospective study blood samples were shipped either frozen or at room temperature before DNA extraction.

Recombination linked TRBV5-6 to TRBJ2-1, with a weak D call of TRBD1 (5 bases match). Sequenced material: PBMCs or T cells enriched from blood (not recorded which). The receptor comes from a woman aged 40 to 50 who had recovered from COVID-19. The bases are TGTGCCAGCAGCTTGGGTGTGGGGCAGCAGTTCTTC. Protein translation: CASSLGVGQQFF.